Sequencing of this T cell receptor beta chain was carried out in a study of T cell repertoires in ileal Crohn's disease (dated by TCRdb to between 2018 and 2021). About the full investigation: The median duration of disease was approximately 7.9 years, and at the time of surgery 30% to 35% of patients were active smokers. Surgery was performed for a complication in all patients, with stricturing disease in about 61% and penetrating disease in around 40%. Postoperative therapy was given to about half of the patients, with thiopurines administered to about a dozen patients and anti-TNF agents administered to about 20 patients. TCR repertoire analysis was done in 55 to 70 Crohn's disease patients from a prospective multicentre cohort. Running in parallel with the study was a multicentre cohort set up to find predictors of early endoscopic recurrence following ileocolonic resection. A Rutgeerts score higher than i0 was the definition used for endoscopic postoperative recurrence. The study sequenced roughly 170 mucosal samples from around 52 patients, taken at several locations on the surgical specimen and at postoperative endoscopy.

Reading from cysteine to phenylalanine, the CDR3 counts 15 amino acids. The entry retains the CDR3 DNA only, 45 bases that are in frame from base 1. From the germline V gene, CDR1 is MNHEY and CDR2 is SVGAGI. The V end loses 0 bases and the J end loses 6 bases, and a stretch of 14 bases separates them. To be eligible, patients had to be adults with ileal or ileocolonic Crohn's disease and an indication for ileocolonic resection. Before DNA extraction, whole ileal mucosal biopsies were kept frozen at -80 degrees C. Genomic DNA was extracted from frozen whole biopsies using a TRizol-based method and was quantified with a NanoDrop 2000 spectrophotometer. Roughly 500 nanograms of biopsy DNA per sample were submitted for commercial TCRB immunosequencing. CDR3 regions were amplified from genomic DNA by Adaptive Biotechnology using a two-step, amplification bias-controlled multiplex PCR. The first PCR used primers for every V and J gene segment; the second PCR added barcodes and Illumina adapters. CDR3 libraries were sequenced on an Illumina instrument. The original pipeline was this. Analysis combined the vendor-provided pipelines with custom analysis of raw data in R/Bioconductor under R version 3.3.0. Clonality, ranging from 0 to 1, was calculated as the inverse of the normalised Shannon entropy of all productive clones. The repertoire share taken up by the top 100 clones defined high-frequency clones, and only clones that passed a 95% confidence test were kept. The Simpson index measured repertoire diversity, and the Morisita-Horn index measured overlap between samples. TCRdb mirrors the immuneACCESS table, restricted to in-frame sequences. Some clones are absent from its copies; in checked studies, under half trace to an unresolved V gene, and the reason for the others is unknown. V, J and clone size derive from that table, while D and trimming were established from the DNA sequence. Counted in this sample were approximately 6,900 clones; 65% to 85% of them appeared once. Under 5% of the sample rests with the top ten.

In regard to this clone: This receptor's antigen is unknown. It has no much larger one-base neighbor in the sample; base qualities were not kept.

Study-wide conclusions, independent of this receptor: A significantly higher proportion of clonal expansions was observed in active smokers at surgery than in non-smokers (approximately 28% vs 17%, p=0.02). Higher percentages of high-frequency clones at the time of surgery were linked to endoscopic recurrence, and every patient with clonality above 26.8% (18/57) had recurrence. Mucosal CD4 and CD8 T cells were sorted and sequenced only in a subgroup of patients, the size of which was not stated. Compared with CD4 T cells, sorted CD8 T cells contained more high-frequency clones, which suggests that the mucosal expansions were mostly CD8.

Sample: ileal tissue. The sequence was obtained from an adult with Crohn's disease. Recombination linked TRBV6-5 to TRBJ1-1; no D gene call is confident. In nucleotide form, the sequence is TGTGCCAGCAGTTACTCTCCAGGCCCTCCAGCTGAAGCTTTCTTT. It codes for CASSYSPGPPAEAFF.